This T cell receptor beta chain was observed in a study of T cells after yellow fever vaccination. The overall study: SMART-Seq v4 Ultra Low Input served to prepare low-cell-number fractions.

TCRdb reprocessed the 5' RACE reads with MiXCR, giving one entry per CDR3 protein. The sample contains 300,000 to 350,000 distinct CDR3 sequences, 3.5% to 4.5% of which appear only once. Deletions cut 7 bases from V and 9 bases from J, with 13 bases between. Germline V gene lookup returns CDR1 SGHTA and CDR2 FQGNSA. The CDR3 length is 13 residues. Ten or more counts support this clonotype. As yet, its antigen is unknown. The study, taken as a whole, reports: Contaminants from the bulk population, in the form of abundant clonotypes, could be found in FACS-sorted repertoires. Among primary-vaccination clones, most reappeared after the booster, at about 95% for CD4 and 88% for CD8.

The sequence was obtained from a man aged 18 to 30 who received the YFV17D yellow fever vaccine. This sample comprised PBMCs, obtained 15 days after the yellow fever booster vaccination. The chain uses TRBV7-2 and TRBJ1-6, with D unclear. Here the CDR3 DNA reads TGTGCCAGCACCGACCGCTTTGTTTCACCCCTCCACTTT. This translates into CASTDRFVSPLHF.